This is a list of T cell receptor beta chains from one sample in a study of cytomegalovirus exposure and HLA in healthy donors. The method was immunoSEQ multiplex PCR; TCRdb's version includes in-frame clones alone and lacks a portion of them. Here the sample spans over 60,000 clones, roughly four fifths being singletons. The sequencing sample was made of PBMCs. Source of these receptors: a man between 65 and 80 years old in good health and CMV-seronegative. The CDR3 runs from the conserved cysteine through the conserved F or W. A clone size is listed for some rows: how often the clone was seen (once, few, many), or a class if it is expanded.

clone size | V gene | CDR3 protein
once | TRBV6-1 | CASSFLSGNVLTF
NA | TRBV7-9 | CASSLSLDRGNTEAFF
NA | TRBV2 | CASSGGTGVSYEQYF
NA | TRBV5-1 | CASSLKAASGTPTYNEQFF
once | TRBV30 | CAWSGRRRTSRYNEQFF
few | TRBV5-1 | CASSFSGRGTGELFF
few | TRBV6-5 | CASSSPRRARTEAFF
NA | TRBV15 | CATQFGQNTEAFF
NA | TRBV7-9 | CASSLGGDNQPQHF
NA | TRBV6-6 | CASRKAGGSKEQFF
NA | TRBV7-9 | CASSKLAGADEQFF
NA | TRBV19 | CASSIQGGNNQPQHF
NA | TRBV5-1 | CASSLGQGLDEQYF
NA | TRBV11-2 | CASSPPGLLGGDNYGYTF
NA | TRBV7-9 | CASSLAQRRRADTQYF
NA | TRBV30 | CAWSGRATQGTQYF
NA | TRBV6-5 | CASRLQWGAETQYF
NA | TRBV30 | CAWSVGAGNTDTQYF
NA | TRBV2 | CASCRTGLTEAFF
NA | TRBV15 | CATRTSGGEQYF
NA | TRBV18 | CASSPPDRGTIYF
few | TRBV30 | CASRGTKDTQYF
NA | TRBV18 | CASSPVASGRNNEQFF
NA | TRBV7-2 | CASSLVQGMNTEAFF
few | TRBV5-1 | CASSFGQGMSPLHF
NA | TRBV27 | CASSSKRGREETQYF
NA | TRBV10-1 | CASSESMANGNEQFF
NA | TRBV7-8 | CASSRNLGLADNEQFF
NA | TRBV7-8 | CASSSLAGGGYEQYF
NA | TRBV2 | CASSQQGHYNSPLHF
NA | TRBV7-9 | CASRRDRVETQYF
NA | TRBV30 | CAWSVGTGLQETQYF
NA | TRBV14 | CASSQDIQPQHF
NA | TRBV6-6 | CASSYPRGGQRTEAFF
once | TRBV6-6 | CASSYSPLGEQYF
NA | TRBV19 | CASSMDRGSYEQYF
NA | TRBV9 | CASSHTAREQGAGELFF
NA | TRBV11-2 | CASSATSGSHNEQFF
NA | TRBV15 | CATSPRGNQPQHF
NA | TRBV2 | CASSPGPGNSPLHF
NA | TRBV7-2 | CASSLDPGSQPQHF
NA | TRBV5-1 | CASSHGGYEQYF
NA | TRBV19 | CASSIDRGGLETQYF
few | TRBV29-1 | CSVGGQGVDTEAFF
NA | TRBV7-2 | CASSSSRLAGVDNEQFF
NA | TRBV7-6 | CASSLGGGSQETQYF
NA | TRBV7-6 | CASSRGTGVEETQYF
many | TRBV7-9 | CASSRSGAGRPHEQYF
NA | TRBV6-6 | CASSYSARTYEQYF
NA | TRBV5-1 | CASSPDTGGVGEKLFF
few | TRBV5-6 | CASSLPNFNTEAFF
NA | TRBV27 | CASSSRDRGNEKLFF
NA | TRBV5-1 | CASSLIGERDSPLHF